Included here is one T cell receptor (beta chain) sequence, with context. This sample was included in a study of CD8 T cells in Susac syndrome. After extraction with the RNeasy kit, roughly 0.45 to 1 ug of the RNA was reverse transcribed using random hexamers. TCRdb independently ran MiXCR on the immunoSEQ multiplex PCR reads; one entry per CDR3 protein. The table includes about 120,000 distinct CDR3 sequences, around 90% detected once. The study sequenced TCR beta in blood CD8+ and CD4+ T cells. Age- and sex-matched healthy donors served as the control group. Through negative isolation, CD4+ and CD8+ T cells were obtained, while TEMRA cells were enriched using FACS. CDR3 length equals 13 residues. Germline V lookup: CDR1 MNHEY, CDR2 SVGAGI. V lost 5 bases, J lost 2 bases, and 9 bases lay in between.

Sequencing was carried out using CD8+ T cells from PBMCs. The source of this sequence is a human donor in good health. J is TRBJ1-2 and V is TRBV6-5; perhaps TRBD1 as D (5 bases). Here the CDR3 reads CASSLGVNYGYTF. For the CDR3, the DNA is TGTGCCAGCAGTCTAGGGGTGAACTATGGCTACACCTTC.